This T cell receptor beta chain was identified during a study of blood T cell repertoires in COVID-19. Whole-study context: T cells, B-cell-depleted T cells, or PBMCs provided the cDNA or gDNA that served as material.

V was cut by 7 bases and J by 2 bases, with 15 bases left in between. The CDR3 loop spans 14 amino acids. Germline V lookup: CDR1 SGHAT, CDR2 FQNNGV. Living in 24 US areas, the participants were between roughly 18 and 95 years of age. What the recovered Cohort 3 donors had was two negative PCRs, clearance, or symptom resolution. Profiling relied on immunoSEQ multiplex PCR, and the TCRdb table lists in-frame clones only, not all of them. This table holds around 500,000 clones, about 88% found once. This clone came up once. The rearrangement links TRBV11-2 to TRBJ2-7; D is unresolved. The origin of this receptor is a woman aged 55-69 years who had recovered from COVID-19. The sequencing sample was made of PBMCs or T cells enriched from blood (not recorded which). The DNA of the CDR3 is TGTGCCAGCACCCTTAACCAGTTTACCTACGAGCAGTACTTC. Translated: CASTLNQFTYEQYF.